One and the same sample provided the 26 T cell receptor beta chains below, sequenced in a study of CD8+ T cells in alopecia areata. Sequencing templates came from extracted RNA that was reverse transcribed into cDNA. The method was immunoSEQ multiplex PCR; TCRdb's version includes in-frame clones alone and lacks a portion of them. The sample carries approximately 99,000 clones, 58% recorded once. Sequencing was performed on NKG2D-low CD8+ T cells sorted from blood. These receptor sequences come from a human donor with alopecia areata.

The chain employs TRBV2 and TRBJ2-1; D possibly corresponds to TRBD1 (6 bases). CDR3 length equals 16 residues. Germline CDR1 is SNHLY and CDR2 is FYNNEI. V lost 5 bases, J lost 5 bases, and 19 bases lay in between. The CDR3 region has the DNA TGTGCCAGCAGTCTAACATCATCGGCAGGGGACAATGAGCAGTTCTTC. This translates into CASSLTSSAGDNEQFF.

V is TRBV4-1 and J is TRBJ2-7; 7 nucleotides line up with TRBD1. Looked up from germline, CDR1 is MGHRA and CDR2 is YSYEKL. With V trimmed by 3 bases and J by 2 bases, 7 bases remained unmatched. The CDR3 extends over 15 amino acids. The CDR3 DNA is TGCGCCAGCAGCCACCTGACAGGGCCTACCTACGAGCAGTACTTC. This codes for CASSHLTGPTYEQYF.

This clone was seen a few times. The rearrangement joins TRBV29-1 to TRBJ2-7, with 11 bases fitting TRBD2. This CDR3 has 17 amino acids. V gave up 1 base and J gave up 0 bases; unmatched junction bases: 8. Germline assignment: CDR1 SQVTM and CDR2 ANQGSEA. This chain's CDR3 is CSVEGAVAGGSSYEQYF. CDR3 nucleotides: TGCAGCGTTGAAGGGGCCGTAGCGGGAGGGAGCTCCTACGAGCAGTACTTC.

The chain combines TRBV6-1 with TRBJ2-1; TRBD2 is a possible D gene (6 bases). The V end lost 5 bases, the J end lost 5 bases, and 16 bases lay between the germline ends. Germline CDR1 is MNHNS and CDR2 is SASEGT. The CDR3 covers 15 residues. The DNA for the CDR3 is TGTGCCAGCAGTAACCGACTAGGATCGAACAATGAGCAGTTCTTC. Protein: CASSNRLGSNNEQFF.

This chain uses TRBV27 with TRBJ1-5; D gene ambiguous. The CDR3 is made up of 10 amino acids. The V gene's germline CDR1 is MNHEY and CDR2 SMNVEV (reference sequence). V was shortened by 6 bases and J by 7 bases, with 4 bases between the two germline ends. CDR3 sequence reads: CASRRQPQHF. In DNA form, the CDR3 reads TGTGCCAGCAGACGACAGCCCCAGCATTTT.

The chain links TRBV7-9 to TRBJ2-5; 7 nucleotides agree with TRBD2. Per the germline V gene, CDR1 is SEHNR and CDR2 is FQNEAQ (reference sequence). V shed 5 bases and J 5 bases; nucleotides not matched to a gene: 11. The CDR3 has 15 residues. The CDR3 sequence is CASSTRGRERETQYF. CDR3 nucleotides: TGTGCCAGCAGCACAAGAGGGCGGGAGCGGGAGACCCAGTACTTC. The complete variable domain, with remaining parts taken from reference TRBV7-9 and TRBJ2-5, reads DTGVSQNPRHKITKRGQNVTFRCDPISEHNRLYWYRQTLGQGPEFLTYFQNEAQLEKSRLLSDRFSAERPKGSFSTLEIQRTEQGDSAMYLCASSTRGRERETQYFGPGTRLLVL.

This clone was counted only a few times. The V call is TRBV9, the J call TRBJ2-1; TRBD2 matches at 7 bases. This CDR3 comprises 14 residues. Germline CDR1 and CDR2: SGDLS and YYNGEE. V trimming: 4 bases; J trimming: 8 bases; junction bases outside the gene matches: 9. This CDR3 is CASSSGLGVDEQFF. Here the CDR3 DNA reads TGTGCCAGCAGCTCCGGACTAGGTGTCGATGAGCAGTTCTTC.

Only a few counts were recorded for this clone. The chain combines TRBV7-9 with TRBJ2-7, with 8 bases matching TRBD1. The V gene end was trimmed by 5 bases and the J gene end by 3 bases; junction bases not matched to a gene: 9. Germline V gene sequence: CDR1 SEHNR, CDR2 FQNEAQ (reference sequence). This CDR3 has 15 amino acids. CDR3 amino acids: CASSPSSTGVYEQYF. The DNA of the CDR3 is TGTGCCAGCAGCCCGAGCTCGACAGGGGTCTACGAGCAGTACTTC.

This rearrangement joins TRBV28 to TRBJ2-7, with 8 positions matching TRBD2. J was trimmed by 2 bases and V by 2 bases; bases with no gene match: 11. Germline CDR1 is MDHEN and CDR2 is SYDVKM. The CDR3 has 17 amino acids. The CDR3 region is CASSLRPPGLGTYEQYF. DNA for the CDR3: TGTGCCAGCAGTTTACGACCTCCGGGACTAGGGACCTACGAGCAGTACTTC.

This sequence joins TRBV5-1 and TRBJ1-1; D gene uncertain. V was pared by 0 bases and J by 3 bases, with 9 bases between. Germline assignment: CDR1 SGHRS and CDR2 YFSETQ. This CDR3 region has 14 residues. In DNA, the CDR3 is TGCGCCAGCAGCTTGGCGGGGAGGGACACTGAAGCTTTCTTT. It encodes CASSLAGRDTEAFF.

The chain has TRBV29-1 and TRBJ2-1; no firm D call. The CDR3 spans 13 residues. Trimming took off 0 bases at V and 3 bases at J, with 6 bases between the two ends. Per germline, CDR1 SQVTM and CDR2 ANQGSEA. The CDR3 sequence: CSVEDINYNEQFF. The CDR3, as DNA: TGCAGCGTTGAAGATATAAACTACAATGAGCAGTTCTTC.

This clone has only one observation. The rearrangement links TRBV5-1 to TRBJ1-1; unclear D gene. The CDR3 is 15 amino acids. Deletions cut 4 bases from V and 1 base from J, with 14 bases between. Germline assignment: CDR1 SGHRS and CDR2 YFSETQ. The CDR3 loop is CASSPRLGRNTEAFF. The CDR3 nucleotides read TGCGCCAGCAGCCCCCGCCTCGGCAGGAACACTGAAGCTTTCTTT.

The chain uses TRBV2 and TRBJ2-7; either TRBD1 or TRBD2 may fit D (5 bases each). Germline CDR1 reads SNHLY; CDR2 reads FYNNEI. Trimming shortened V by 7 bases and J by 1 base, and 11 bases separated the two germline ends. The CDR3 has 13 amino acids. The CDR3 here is CASMGTVSYEQYF. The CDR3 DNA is TGTGCCAGCATGGGGACGGTATCCTACGAGCAGTACTTC. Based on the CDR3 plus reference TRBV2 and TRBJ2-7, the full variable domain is EPEVTQTPSHQVTQMGQEVILRCVPISNHLYFYWYRQILGQKVEFLVSFYNNEISEKSEIFDDQFSVERPDGSNFTLKIRSTKLEDSAMYFCASMGTVSYEQYFGPGTRLTVT.

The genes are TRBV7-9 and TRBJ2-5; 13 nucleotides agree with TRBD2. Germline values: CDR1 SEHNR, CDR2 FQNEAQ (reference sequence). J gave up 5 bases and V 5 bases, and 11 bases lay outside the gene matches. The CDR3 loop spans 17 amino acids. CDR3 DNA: TGTGCCAGCAGCACCCGGACTAGCGGGAGAGTTCAGGAGACCCAGTACTTC. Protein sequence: CASSTRTSGRVQETQYF.

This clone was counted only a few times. The CDR3 DNA is TGTGCCAGCAGCGCTCGAATAGCGGGAGCTCAAGAGACCCAGTACTTC. Protein sequence: CASSARIAGAQETQYF. The chain employs TRBV9 and TRBJ2-5; 9 nucleotides align to TRBD2. The CDR3 sequence is 16 residues long. V shed 3 bases and J 2 bases; nucleotides not matched to a gene: 8. Germline V lookup: CDR1 SGDLS, CDR2 YYNGEE.

CDR3 protein: CASSLVPAGVNNEQFF. The CDR3 DNA is TGCGCCAGCAGCTTGGTGCCAGCGGGAGTGAACAATGAGCAGTTCTTC. The chain joins TRBV5-1 to TRBJ2-1; TRBD2 aligns across 8 bases. CDR1 is SGHRS and CDR2 is YFSETQ in the germline V gene. The CDR3 contains 16 residues. V lost 0 bases, J lost 5 bases, and 7 bases stayed unmatched.

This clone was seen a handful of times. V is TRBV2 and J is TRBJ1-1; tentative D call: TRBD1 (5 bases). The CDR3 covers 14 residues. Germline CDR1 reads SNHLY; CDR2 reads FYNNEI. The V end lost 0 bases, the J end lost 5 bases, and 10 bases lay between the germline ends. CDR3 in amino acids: CASSEAVEGTEAFF. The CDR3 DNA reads TGTGCCAGCAGTGAAGCGGTCGAGGGGACTGAAGCTTTCTTT.

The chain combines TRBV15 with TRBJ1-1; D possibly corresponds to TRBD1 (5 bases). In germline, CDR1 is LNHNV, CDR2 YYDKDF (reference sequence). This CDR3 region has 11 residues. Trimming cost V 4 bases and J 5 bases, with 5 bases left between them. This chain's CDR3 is CATSKGTEAFF. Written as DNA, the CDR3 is TGTGCCACCAGCAAGGGGACTGAAGCTTTCTTT.

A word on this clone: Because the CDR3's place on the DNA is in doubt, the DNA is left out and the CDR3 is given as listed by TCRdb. The CDR3 loop is CASILGLSYEQYF. The chain is built from TRBV2 and TRBJ2-7; TRBD2 is the table's D call and was not checked against the DNA. In germline, CDR1 is SNHLY, CDR2 FYNNEI. The CDR3 contains 13 residues when both ends are counted.

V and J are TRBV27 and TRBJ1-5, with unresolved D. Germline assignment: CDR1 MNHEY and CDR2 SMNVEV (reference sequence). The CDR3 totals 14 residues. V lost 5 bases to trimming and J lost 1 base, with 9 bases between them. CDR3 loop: CASSPGQSNQPQHF. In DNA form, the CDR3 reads TGTGCCAGCAGTCCTGGTCAGAGCAATCAGCCCCAGCATTTT.

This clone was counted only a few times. The CDR3 sequence is CASSSRLAGAKNIQYF. CDR3 sequence (DNA): TGTGCCAGCAGCTCTCGACTAGCGGGAGCCAAAAACATTCAGTACTTC. The genes are TRBV7-9 and TRBJ2-4; 10 nucleotides agree with TRBD2. The germline CDR1 and CDR2 sequences are SEHNR and FQNEAQ (reference sequence). This CDR3 is built from 16 residues. Germline trimming cut 4 bases from V and 0 bases from J; bases unmatched to any gene: 3.

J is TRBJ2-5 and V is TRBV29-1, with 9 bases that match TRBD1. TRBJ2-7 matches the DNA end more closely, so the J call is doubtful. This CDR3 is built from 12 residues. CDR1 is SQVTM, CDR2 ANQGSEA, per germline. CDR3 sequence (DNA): TGCAGCGTTGAGGGGACAGGGCTCGAGCAGTACTTC. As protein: CSVEGTGLEQYF.

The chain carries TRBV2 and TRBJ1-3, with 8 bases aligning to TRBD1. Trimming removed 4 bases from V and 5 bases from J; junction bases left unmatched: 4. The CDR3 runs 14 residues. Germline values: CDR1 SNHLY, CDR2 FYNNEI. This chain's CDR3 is CASSGRTGRNTIYF. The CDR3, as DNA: TGTGCCAGCAGTGGACGGACAGGGAGAAACACCATATATTTT.

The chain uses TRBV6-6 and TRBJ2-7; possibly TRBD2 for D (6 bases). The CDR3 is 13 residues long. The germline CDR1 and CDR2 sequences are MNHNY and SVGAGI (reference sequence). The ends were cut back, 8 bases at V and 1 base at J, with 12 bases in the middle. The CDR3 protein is CASGDGGSYEQYF. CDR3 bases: TGTGCCAGCGGTGATGGGGGGTCCTACGAGCAGTACTTC.

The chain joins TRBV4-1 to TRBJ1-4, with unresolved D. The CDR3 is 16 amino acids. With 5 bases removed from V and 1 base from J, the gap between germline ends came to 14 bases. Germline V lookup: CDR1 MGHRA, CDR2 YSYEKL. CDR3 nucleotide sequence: TGCGCCAGCAGCACACCCTGGGCGGTAACTAATGAAAAACTGTTTTTT. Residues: CASSTPWAVTNEKLFF.

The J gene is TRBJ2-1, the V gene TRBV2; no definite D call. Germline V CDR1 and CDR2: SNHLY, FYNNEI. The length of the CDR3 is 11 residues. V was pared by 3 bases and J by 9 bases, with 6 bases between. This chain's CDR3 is CASSDLGEQFF. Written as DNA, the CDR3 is TGTGCCAGCAGTGATCTGGGTGAGCAGTTCTTC.